This T cell receptor beta chain derives from a study of blood T cells in healthy people across ages. Study-wide findings and caveats: Getting older went along with TCR beta diversity per million T cells dropping roughly linearly.

The second PCR ran about 6 to 12 cycles with a sample-barcoded 5' primer and J-beta primers. TCRdb redid the calling of the 5' RACE reads with MiXCR, one entry per CDR3 protein. The table has about 1.6 million distinct CDR3 sequences, about 35% seen once. Comment on this clonotype: The antigen is undetermined.

Germline values: CDR1 KGHDR, CDR2 SFDVKD. V was cut by 3 bases and J by 4 bases, with 12 bases left in between. This CDR3 has 16 amino acids. The chain has TRBV24-1 and TRBJ2-6; perhaps TRBD2 as D (6 bases). Sample: blood. The TCR sequence derives from a woman in her 30s in good health. The CDR3 is CATSDATGVGANVLTF. CDR3 nucleotide sequence: TGTGCCACCAGTGATGCCACGGGGGTCGGGGCCAACGTCCTGACTTTC.